The 31 T cell receptor beta chains listed next were all sequenced from one sample in a study of blood T cells in healthy people across ages (dated by TCRdb to between 2015 and 2017). Library creation used 5' RACE. These reads were obtained on an Illumina HiSeq 2500. A second PCR of about 7 to 12 cycles was run with a J-beta primer mix and a sample-barcoded 5' primer. The public reads were reanalyzed by TCRdb: fastp trimming at Q25, MiXCR alignment, in-frame beta chains only. One record per CDR3 amino acid sequence lists the most common genes and DNA. The sample table holds roughly 800,000 distinct CDR3 sequences, of which roughly 60% were seen once. The leading ten clones occupy roughly 22% of the sample. The sample comprised blood. These receptors were obtained from a man aged 30 to 39 in good health.

Remarks on this clonotype: An end of the junction differs from the germline gene, which may be a read error. The chain employs TRBV7-7 and TRBJ2-2; 13 nucleotides line up with TRBD2. Germline V lookup: CDR1 SSHAT, CDR2 FNYEAQ (reference sequence). The CDR3 totals 14 residues. The CDR3 DNA sequence: TGTGCTAGCAGACTAGCGGGAGGTGCCGGGGAGCTGTTTTTT. It translates to CASRLAGGAGELFF.

V is TRBV6-2 or TRBV6-3 and J is TRBJ2-3, with D possibly being TRBD2 (6 bases). Trimming took 6 bases from V and 3 from J, leaving 13 bases between them. This CDR3 is 14 amino acids long. In germline, CDR1 is MNHEY, CDR2 SVGEGT. The CDR3 protein is CASRGPGETDTQYF. Here the CDR3 DNA reads TGTGCCAGCAGAGGCCCGGGGGAAACAGATACGCAGTATTTT.

The rearrangement links TRBV9 to TRBJ2-5; 7 nucleotides match TRBD1. The germline V gene has CDR1 SGDLS and CDR2 YYNGEE. V was clipped by 2 bases and J by 13 bases; unmatched bases: 11. There are 13 residues in the CDR3. CDR3 sequence reads: CASSVSRGHERYF. The CDR3 DNA reads TGTGCCAGCAGCGTCTCGAGGGGGCATGAGCGGTACTTC.

The chain joins TRBV6-1 to TRBJ1-1; 7 nucleotides agree with TRBD1. Trimming took 2 bases from V and 7 from J; bases not matched to a gene: 4. The CDR3 runs 13 residues. The germline V gene has CDR1 MNHNS and CDR2 SASEGT. The CDR3 DNA reads as TGTGCCAGCAGTGAAACTTGGGACAGTGAAGCTTTCTTT. Protein sequence: CASSETWDSEAFF.

This clonotype was detected a few times. The chain carries TRBV12-3 or TRBV12-4 and TRBJ2-1, with D possibly TRBD1 on 5 matching bases. The V end lost 6 bases, the J end lost 6 bases, and 15 bases lay between the germline ends. CDR3 length equals 14 residues. Written as DNA, the CDR3 is TGTGCCAGCAGCCTTCCGTGGCAGGGCAATGAGCAGTTCTTC. It translates to CASSLPWQGNEQFF.

This clonotype was observed a handful of times. The gene calls are TRBV29-1 and TRBJ1-4; D gene unclear. Germline V gives CDR1 SQVTM, CDR2 ANQGSEA. V lost 5 bases and J 2 bases, leaving 6 bases between the germline ends. This CDR3 is 12 amino acids long. The CDR3 DNA is TGCAGCGTTCGGTTGACTAATGAAAAACTGTTTTTT. Amino acids: CSVRLTNEKLFF.

This clonotype was detected only a few times. This chain joins TRBV20-1 and TRBJ1-2, with D perhaps matching TRBD1 (5 bases). Trimming stripped 4 bases from V and 5 bases from J, with 14 bases between. The CDR3 runs 13 residues. Germline V gives CDR1 DFQATT, CDR2 SNEGSKA (reference sequence). The CDR3 DNA is TGCAGTGCTATCCCCGGGACCGAGTATGGCTACACCTTC. It is translated as CSAIPGTEYGYTF.

This clonotype was counted a few times. The CDR3 DNA reads as TGTGCCAGCAGCTTAGCGCTGGGATTCGGCAGGCAGACAAACTATGGCTACACCTTC. It codes for CASSLALGFGRQTNYGYTF. The chain carries TRBV7-9 and TRBJ1-2; D gene uncertain. In germline, CDR1 is SEHNR, CDR2 FQNEAQ (reference sequence). The V gene lost 0 bases and the J gene lost 2 bases, with 22 bases spanning the gap. This CDR3 has 19 residues.

The rearrangement joins TRBV7-2 to TRBJ2-1; 12 nucleotides align to TRBD2. The CDR3 runs 16 residues. V lost 0 bases and J lost 7; bases outside the gene matches: 4. Germline V gene sequence: CDR1 SGHTA, CDR2 FQGNSA. CDR3 nucleotides: TGTGCCAGCAGCTTAGCGACTAGCGGGGGCCAAAATGAGCAGTTCTTC. The encoded protein is CASSLATSGGQNEQFF.

This clonotype was picked up a small number of times. The chain employs TRBV7-9 and TRBJ2-5; D gene ambiguous. V shed 7 bases and J shed 1 base, with 7 bases lying between them. This CDR3 has 12 amino acids. CDR1 and CDR2 from the germline V gene are SEHNR and FQNEAQ (reference sequence). The chain's CDR3 is CASNRVQETQYF. DNA of the CDR3: TGTGCCAGCAATAGAGTCCAAGAGACCCAGTACTTC.

This rearrangement joins TRBV4-2 to TRBJ2-3, with TRBD2 as a possible D gene (7 bases). The CDR3 consists of 17 residues. Trimming shortened V by 0 bases and J by 4 bases, and 17 bases separated the two germline ends. Germline CDR1 is LGHNA and CDR2 is YNFKEQ. The CDR3 sequence: CASSQEARGAGADTQYF. The CDR3 coding sequence is TGTGCCAGCAGCCAAGAGGCTCGGGGGGCAGGCGCAGATACGCAGTATTTT.

This clonotype was seen a few times. V usage is TRBV5-1 and J usage is TRBJ2-2; unclear D gene. Germline V gene lookup returns CDR1 SGHRS and CDR2 YFSETQ. The CDR3 has 14 residues. Trimming took 4 bases from V and 2 from J, leaving 9 bases between them. CDR3 sequence: CASSPYSNTGELFF. The DNA for the CDR3 is TGCGCCAGCAGCCCCTACTCTAACACCGGGGAGCTGTTTTTT.

This clonotype has a count of ten or more. This rearrangement joins TRBV6-5 to TRBJ2-7; D gene unclear. V lost 0 bases, J lost 3 bases, and 15 bases lay in between. The CDR3 length is 16 residues. The germline V gene encodes CDR1 MNHEY and CDR2 SVGAGI. CDR3: CASSYSRSESLYEQYF. The CDR3 region has the DNA TGTGCCAGCAGTTACTCCCGCAGCGAAAGCCTCTACGAGCAGTACTTC.

V is TRBV10-1 and J is TRBJ1-1; TRBD1 might be the D (5 bases). The V and J ends lost 7 bases and 2 bases respectively, with 11 bases between them. CDR3 length: 13 amino acids. Germline-derived CDR1 and CDR2 are WNHNN and SYGVQD (reference sequence). This CDR3 is CASKVGANTEAFF. The DNA of the CDR3 is TGCGCCAGCAAAGTCGGGGCCAACACTGAAGCTTTCTTT.

The V call is TRBV7-9, the J call TRBJ2-1; D perhaps matches TRBD2 (7 bases). The ends were cut back, 4 bases at V and 6 bases at J, with 19 bases in the middle. Germline V gene sequence: CDR1 SEHNR, CDR2 FQNEAQ (reference sequence). This CDR3 comprises 16 residues. This chain's CDR3 is CASSSPGGAGANEQFF. DNA for the CDR3: TGTGCCAGCAGCTCACCCGGCGGGGCGGGGGCCAATGAGCAGTTCTTC.

This clonotype was seen only a few times. The chain employs TRBV29-1 and TRBJ2-7; the match to TRBD1 covers 8 bases. J was trimmed by 4 bases and V by 4 bases; bases with no gene match: 9. Germline CDR1 SQVTM, CDR2 ANQGSEA. There are 14 residues in the CDR3. As DNA, the CDR3 is TGCAGCGTTGTGACAGGGGATGGTGGTTACGAGCAGTACTTC. This encodes CSVVTGDGGYEQYF.

The chain employs TRBV7-6 and TRBJ2-1; weak D call: TRBD2 (5 bases). CDR3 length equals 13 residues. V lost 5 bases to trimming and J lost 9 bases, with 14 bases between them. Looked up from germline, CDR1 is SGHVS and CDR2 is FNYEAQ. CDR3 bases: TGTGCCAGCAGCGTGAGGGCCCGGCTTGAGCAGTTCTTC. Translated, it gives CASSVRARLEQFF.

CDR3 bases: TGCAGCGTTGAGGGTAGCGGGATTTCAGATACGCAGTATTTT. Encoded protein: CSVEGSGISDTQYF. The V and J genes are TRBV29-1 and TRBJ2-3; 8 bases align to TRBD2. J lost 4 bases, V lost 3 bases, and 6 bases had no gene match. The CDR3 has 14 residues. CDR1 SQVTM and CDR2 ANQGSEA come from the germline V gene.

The chain carries TRBV29-1 and TRBJ1-2; a possible D gene is TRBD1 (6 bases). Trimming pared 3 bases from V and 5 bases from J, leaving 10 bases between. The germline CDR1 and CDR2 sequences are SQVTM and ANQGSEA. The CDR3 runs 12 residues. The CDR3 loop reads CSVDGGNYGYTF. The DNA for the CDR3 is TGCAGCGTTGACGGGGGCAATTATGGCTACACCTTC.

The rearrangement joins TRBV28 to TRBJ2-3, with a weak D call TRBD2 (6 bases). The CDR3 contains 15 residues. The V gene lost 10 bases and the J gene lost 2 bases, with 19 bases spanning the gap. Per the germline V gene, CDR1 is MDHEN and CDR2 is SYDVKM. CDR3: CANSRRGHLTDTQYF. CDR3 nucleotide sequence: TGTGCCAACTCACGGAGGGGCCACCTCACAGATACGCAGTATTTT.

This chain connects TRBV4-1 to TRBJ2-1, with 8 positions matching TRBD2. This CDR3 spans 18 amino acids. The V and J ends lost 1 base and 2 bases, in that order; junction bases with no gene match: 10. Germline CDR1 reads MGHRA; CDR2 reads YSYEKL. CDR3 nucleotides: TGCGCCAGCAGCCAAGGACGGGCGGGAGGATTTACCTACAATGAGCAGTTCTTC. This encodes CASSQGRAGGFTYNEQFF.

J is TRBJ1-2 and V is TRBV20-1; 7 positions agree with TRBD1. The V and J ends lost 4 bases and 3 bases, in that order; junction bases with no gene match: 14. CDR3 length: 16 residues. The germline V gene has CDR1 DFQATT and CDR2 SNEGSKA (reference sequence). CDR3: CSATHPQGGQDYGYTF. The CDR3 coding sequence is TGCAGTGCTACACATCCACAGGGTGGACAGGACTATGGCTACACCTTC.

This clonotype was picked up a small number of times. V and J are TRBV6-5 and TRBJ2-3, with D uncertain. Trimming removed 7 bases at V and 4 bases at J, with 15 bases between. Per germline, CDR1 MNHEY and CDR2 SVGAGI. This CDR3 contains 14 residues. The CDR3 sequence: CASTDWSRPDTQYF. CDR3 coding DNA: TGTGCCAGCACCGACTGGTCCCGCCCAGATACGCAGTATTTT.

The table lists this clonotype with a few counts. The rearrangement joins TRBV6-1 to TRBJ2-3; D remains ambiguous. The CDR3 covers 17 residues. Germline CDR1 is MNHNS and CDR2 is SASEGT. V lost 1 base to trimming and J lost 2 bases, with 16 bases between them. CDR3 in amino acids: CASSEGDSDGFTDTQYF. The CDR3 DNA sequence: TGTGCCAGCAGTGAAGGTGATTCGGACGGATTCACAGATACGCAGTATTTT.

The rearrangement joins TRBV14 to TRBJ2-1; D is perhaps TRBD1 (5 bases). V shed 5 bases and J shed 6 bases, with 11 bases lying between them. The V gene's germline CDR1 is SGHDN and CDR2 FVKESK. The CDR3 totals 13 residues. CDR3 protein: CASSFRQSNEQFF. The CDR3 bases are TGTGCCAGCAGCTTTCGACAGAGCAATGAGCAGTTCTTC.

This chain uses TRBV3-1 with TRBJ2-3; D perhaps matches TRBD2 (6 bases). Germline V gives CDR1 LGHDT, CDR2 YNNKEL (reference sequence). The CDR3 consists of 18 residues. The V end was cut by 1 base, the J end by 3 bases, with 20 bases between. CDR3 loop: CASSQARDFPGVTDTQYF. Written as DNA, the CDR3 is TGTGCCAGCAGCCAAGCCCGGGACTTCCCTGGGGTTACAGATACGCAGTATTTT.

This clonotype was counted a few times. The V gene is TRBV4-3, the J gene TRBJ1-2, with 7 bases lining up with TRBD1. Per germline, CDR1 LGHNA and CDR2 YSLEER. This CDR3 is 15 amino acids long. The V and J ends lost 0 bases and 2 bases, in that order; junction bases with no gene match: 3. The CDR3 DNA is TGCGCCAGCAGCCAAGATCGGACAGGAAACTATGGCTACACCTTC. Residues: CASSQDRTGNYGYTF.

DNA of the CDR3: TGTGCCGGAACGACAACTGGAAACACCATATATTTT. It codes for CAGTTTGNTIYF. J is TRBJ1-3 and V is TRBV2; D not certain. The CDR3 is 12 residues long. The V end was cut by 11 bases, the J end by 2 bases, with 10 bases between. Germline V gene sequence: CDR1 SNHLY, CDR2 FYNNEI.

The chain carries TRBV9 and TRBJ2-2; unclear D gene. The germline V gene has CDR1 SGDLS and CDR2 YYNGEE. Trimming removed 0 bases from V and 3 bases from J, with 12 bases in between. The CDR3 has 16 amino acids. The CDR3 is CASSVGVFEDTGELFF. In nucleotides, the CDR3 is TGTGCCAGCAGCGTAGGGGTTTTTGAAGACACCGGGGAGCTGTTTTTT.

The chain recombines TRBV7-3 with TRBJ2-7; unclear D gene. The CDR3 totals 15 residues. Germline V lookup: CDR1 SGHTA, CDR2 FQGTGA. V lost 0 bases and J 6 bases, leaving 15 bases between the germline ends. The CDR3 region is CASSLTPRPLPEQYF. The CDR3, as DNA: TGTGCCAGCAGCTTAACCCCGCGGCCTCTACCCGAGCAGTACTTC.

The chain has TRBV13 and TRBJ2-7; no reliable D call. This CDR3 spans 16 amino acids. Deletions cut 5 bases from V and 3 bases from J, with 20 bases between. The germline gives CDR1 PRHDT, CDR2 FYEKMQ (reference sequence). In DNA form, the CDR3 reads TGTGCCAGCAGCCAAAACTTAGGGTCAGGCGTCTACGAGCAGTACTTC. Residues: CASSQNLGSGVYEQYF.